This T cell receptor beta chain was recovered during a study of early T cells in non-severe SARS-CoV-2 infection. In the study overall: Unsorted whole blood bulk RNA was sequenced, with unpaired chains.

On this clonotype itself: Its antigen remains unknown.

Each single cDNA molecule received a unique molecular identifier. MiXCR, applied by TCRdb to the 5' RACE reads, yields one record per CDR3 protein. The repertoire includes about 90,000 distinct CDR3 sequences, approximately 12% of them detected once, and 4.4% sits in the top ten. Looked up from germline, CDR1 is SGHAT and CDR2 is FQDESV (reference sequence). The CDR3 runs to 16 residues. Trimming removed 2 bases from V and 2 bases from J; junction bases left unmatched: 9. Study conclusions and caveats: Database matching using VDJdb favored anti-spike CD8 responses, with private and CD4 specificities left missing.

The chain recombines TRBV11-1 with TRBJ2-7; 7 bases match TRBD2. This TCR was sampled from an adult who was a healthcare worker with PCR-confirmed SARS-CoV-2 infection or an uninfected control (not recorded which). Sequenced material: whole blood, taken at baseline. CDR3 coding DNA: TGTGCCAGCAGCTTACCCCGGCTAGCGGCGACCTACGAGCAGTACTTC. Its translation is CASSLPRLAATYEQYF.